Listed here is a single T cell receptor beta chain. V dropped 5 bases and J dropped 4 bases, with 9 bases sitting between them. Germline assignment: CDR1 SGHTA and CDR2 FQGNSA. The CDR3 runs to 13 residues. MiXCR was run by TCRdb on the 5' RACE reads, yielding one entry per CDR3 protein. In the table there are approximately 50,000 distinct CDR3 sequences, approximately 5.8% of which are singletons. The data are from a study of neurological immune-mediated disorders. The sequenced sample consisted of CD4+ T cells from blood. The receptor was derived from a young woman with multiple sclerosis. J is TRBJ2-1 and V is TRBV7-2; possible D gene TRBD2, 6 bases. CDR3 amino acids: CASSPRGYNEQFF. CDR3 DNA sequence: TGTGCCAGCAGCCCACGGGGGTACAATGAGCAGTTCTTC.